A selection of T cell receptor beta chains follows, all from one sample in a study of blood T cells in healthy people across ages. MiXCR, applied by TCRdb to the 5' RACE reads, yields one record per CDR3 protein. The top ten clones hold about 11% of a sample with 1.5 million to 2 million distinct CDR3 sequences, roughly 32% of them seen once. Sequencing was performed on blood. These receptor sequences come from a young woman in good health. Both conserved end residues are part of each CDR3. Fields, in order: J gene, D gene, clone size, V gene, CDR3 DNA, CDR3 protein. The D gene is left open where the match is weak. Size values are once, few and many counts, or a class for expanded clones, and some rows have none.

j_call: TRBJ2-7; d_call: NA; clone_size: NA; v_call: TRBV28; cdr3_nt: TGTGCCAGCAGTTTACGCAGACCGGGACCCCGAGGGGGTCGCCTCGAGCAGTACTTC; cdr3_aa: CASSLRRPGPRGGRLEQYF
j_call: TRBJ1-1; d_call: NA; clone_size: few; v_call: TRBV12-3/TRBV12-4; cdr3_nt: TGTGCCAGCAGTTTAGAGGGACACATGAACACTGAAGCTTTCTTT; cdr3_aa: CASSLEGHMNTEAFF
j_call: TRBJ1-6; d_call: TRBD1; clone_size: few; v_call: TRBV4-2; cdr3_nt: TGTGCCAGCGGGGAAAGGGGGACAGGGATGATGACGAATTCACCCCTCCACTTT; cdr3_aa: CASGERGTGMMTNSPLHF
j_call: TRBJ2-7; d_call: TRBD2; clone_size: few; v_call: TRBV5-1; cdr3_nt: TGCGCCAGCAGCTTTCCCGGGACTAGCGGGCGATGGAACGAGCAGTACTTC; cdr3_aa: CASSFPGTSGRWNEQYF
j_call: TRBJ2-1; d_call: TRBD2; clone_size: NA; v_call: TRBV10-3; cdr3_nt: TGTGCCATCAGTGAGTTCTACGGTAGCGGGAGGGCGGGTGAGCAGTTCTTC; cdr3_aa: CAISEFYGSGRAGEQFF
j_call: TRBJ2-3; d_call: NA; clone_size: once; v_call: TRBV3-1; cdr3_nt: TGTGCCAGCAGCCGCGCTGGCGGGGCAGATACGCAGTATTTT; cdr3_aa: CASSRAGGADTQYF
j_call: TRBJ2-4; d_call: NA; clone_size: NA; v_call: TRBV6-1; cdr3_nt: TGTGCCAGCTCAAGAGGACCTCTCGGAGGAAACATTCAGTACTTC; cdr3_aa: CASSRGPLGGNIQYF
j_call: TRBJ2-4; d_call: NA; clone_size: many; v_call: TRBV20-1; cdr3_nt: TGCAGTGCTATACCAAGTCACCAACCCGGCAACATTCAGTACTTC; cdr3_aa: CSAIPSHQPGNIQYF
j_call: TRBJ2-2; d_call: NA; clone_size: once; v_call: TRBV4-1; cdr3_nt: TGCGCCAGCAGCCAAGAGCTGACAGGGAACACCGGGGAGCTGTTTTTT; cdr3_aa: CASSQELTGNTGELFF
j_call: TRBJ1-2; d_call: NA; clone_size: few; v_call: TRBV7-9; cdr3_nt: TGTGCCAGCAGCCAACCAGGGTTATTGGGCTACACCTTC; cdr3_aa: CASSQPGLLGYTF
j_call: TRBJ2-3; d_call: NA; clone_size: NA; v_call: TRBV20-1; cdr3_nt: TGCAGTGCTCCAACACGTCGGGACACAGATACGCAGTATTTT; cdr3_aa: CSAPTRRDTDTQYF
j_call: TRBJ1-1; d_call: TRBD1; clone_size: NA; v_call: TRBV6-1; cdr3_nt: TGTGCCAGCAGGGACAGGGGGCTCTTAGCTTTCTTT; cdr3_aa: CASRDRGLLAFF
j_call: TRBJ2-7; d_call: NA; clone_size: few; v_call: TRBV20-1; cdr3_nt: TGCAGTGCTAGTGGGACCCAGATCGGCGAGCAGTACTTC; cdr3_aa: CSASGTQIGEQYF
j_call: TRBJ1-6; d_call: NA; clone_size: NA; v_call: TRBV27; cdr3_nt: TGTGCCAGCAGTACCCGGGGGTTCGCATATAATTCACCCCTCCACTTT; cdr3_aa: CASSTRGFAYNSPLHF
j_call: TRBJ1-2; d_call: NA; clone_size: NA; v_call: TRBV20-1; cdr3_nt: TGCAGTGCTAGATGGCCGGGGAGTGGCTATGGCTTCACCTTC; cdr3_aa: CSARWPGSGYGFTF
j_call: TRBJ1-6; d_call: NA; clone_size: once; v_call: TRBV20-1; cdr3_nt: TGCAGTGCTAGGCTGGCAGGAAATAATTCACCCCTCCACTTT; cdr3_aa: CSARLAGNNSPLHF
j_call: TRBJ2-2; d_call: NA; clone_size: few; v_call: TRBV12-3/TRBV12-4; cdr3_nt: TGTGCCAGCAGTCCCCCCGGACGGGAGCTGTTTTTT; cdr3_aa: CASSPPGRELFF
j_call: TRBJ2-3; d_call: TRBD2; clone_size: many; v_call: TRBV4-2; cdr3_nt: TGCGCCAGCAGCCAGGGGACTAGCGGGGGAACAGATACGCAGTATTTT; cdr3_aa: CASSQGTSGGTDTQYF
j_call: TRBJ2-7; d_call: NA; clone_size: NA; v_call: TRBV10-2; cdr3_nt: TGCGCCAGCAGTATGTATCGGGGCTACGAGCAGTACTTC; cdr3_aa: CASSMYRGYEQYF
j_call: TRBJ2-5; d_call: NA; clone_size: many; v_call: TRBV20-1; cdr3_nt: TGCAGTGCAAGAAGAGCGGCTCAAGAGACCCAGTACTTC; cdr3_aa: CSARRAAQETQYF
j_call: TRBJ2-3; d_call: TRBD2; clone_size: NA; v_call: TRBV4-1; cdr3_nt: TGCGCCAGCAGCCCCTATCGACTAGCGTTAAGCACAGATACGCAGTATTTT; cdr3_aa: CASSPYRLALSTDTQYF
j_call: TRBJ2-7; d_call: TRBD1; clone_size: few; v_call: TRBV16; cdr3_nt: TGTGCCAGCAGCCAATCGGGGCAGGGGGCTGGCGAGCAGTACTTC; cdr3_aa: CASSQSGQGAGEQYF
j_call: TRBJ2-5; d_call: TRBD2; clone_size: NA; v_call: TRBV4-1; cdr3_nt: TGCGCCAGCAGCCTGACTAGCGGGGTCGATGAGCAGTACTTC; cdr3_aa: CASSLTSGVDEQYF
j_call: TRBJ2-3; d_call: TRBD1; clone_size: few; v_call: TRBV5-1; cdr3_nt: TGCGCCAGCAGCACCGGTACAGGGGGTATAACAGATACGCAGTATTTT; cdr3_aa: CASSTGTGGITDTQYF
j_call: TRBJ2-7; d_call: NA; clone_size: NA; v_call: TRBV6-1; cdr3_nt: TGTGCCAGCAGTGTAGGCCCGGCGGCCGGGTCCTACGAGCAGTACTTC; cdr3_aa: CASSVGPAAGSYEQYF
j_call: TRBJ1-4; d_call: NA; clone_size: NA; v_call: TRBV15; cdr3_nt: TGTGCCACCAGCAGAGATATCGGGCAGGGCGGGAGTAGTGGACTGTTTTTT; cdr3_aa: CATSRDIGQGGSSGLFF
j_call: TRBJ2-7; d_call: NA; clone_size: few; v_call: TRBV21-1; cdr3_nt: TGTGCCAGCAGGCCCACGGGACAGGGGCACTACGAGCAGTACTTC; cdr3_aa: CASRPTGQGHYEQYF
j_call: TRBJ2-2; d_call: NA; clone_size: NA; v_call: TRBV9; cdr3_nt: TGTGCCAGCAGCCCGAGGGACCAACACACCGGGGAGCTGTTTTTT; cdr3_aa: CASSPRDQHTGELFF
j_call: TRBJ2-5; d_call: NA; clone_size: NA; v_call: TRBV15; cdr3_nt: TGTGCCACCAGCAGAGTAGATTTGCAAGAGACCCAGTACTTC; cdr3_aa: CATSRVDLQETQYF
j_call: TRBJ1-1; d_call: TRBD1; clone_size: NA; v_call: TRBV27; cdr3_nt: TGTGCCAGCAGTTCAACGGACAGGGAAGCTTTCTTT; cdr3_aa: CASSSTDREAFF
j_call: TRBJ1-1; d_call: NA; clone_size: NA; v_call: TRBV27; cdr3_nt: TGTGCCAGCACCTCCGGGACGGCTGGTATGAACACTGAAGCTTTCTTT; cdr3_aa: CASTSGTAGMNTEAFF
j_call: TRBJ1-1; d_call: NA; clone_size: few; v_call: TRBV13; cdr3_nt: TGTGCCAGCAGCCCCCCGTGGACACCGAACACTGAAGCTTTCTTT; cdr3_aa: CASSPPWTPNTEAFF
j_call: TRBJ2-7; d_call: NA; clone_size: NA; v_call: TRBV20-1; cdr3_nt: TGCAGTGCGCGCCACGAGGGTCTCGAGCAGTACTTC; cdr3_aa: CSARHEGLEQYF
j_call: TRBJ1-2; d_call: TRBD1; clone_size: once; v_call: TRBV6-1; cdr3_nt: TGTGCCAGCAGTGAGACGGGACAGGGCAATGATGGCTACACCTTC; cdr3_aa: CASSETGQGNDGYTF
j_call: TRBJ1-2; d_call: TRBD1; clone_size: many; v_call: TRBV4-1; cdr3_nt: TGCGCCAGCAGCCAAGCAGGACAGGGCATTTATGGCTACACCTTC; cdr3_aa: CASSQAGQGIYGYTF
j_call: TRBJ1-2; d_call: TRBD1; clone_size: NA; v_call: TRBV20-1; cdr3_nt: TGCAGTGAAAAACTCGGACAGGGGGTTTACTATGGCTACACCTTC; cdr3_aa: CSEKLGQGVYYGYTF
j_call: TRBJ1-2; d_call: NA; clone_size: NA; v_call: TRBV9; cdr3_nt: TGTGCCAGCAGCCCCATGGGGCGGGGGAGGAATGGCTACACCTTC; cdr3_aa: CASSPMGRGRNGYTF
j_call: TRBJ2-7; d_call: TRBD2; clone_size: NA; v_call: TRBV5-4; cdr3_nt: TGTGCCAGCAGCTTGGACGGGGGGGCCTTTACCTACGAGCAGTACTTC; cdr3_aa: CASSLDGGAFTYEQYF
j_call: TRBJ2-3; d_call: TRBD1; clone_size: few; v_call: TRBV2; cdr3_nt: TGTGCCAGCAGCGCGGACAGGGTGGCAGATACGCAGTATTTT; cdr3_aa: CASSADRVADTQYF
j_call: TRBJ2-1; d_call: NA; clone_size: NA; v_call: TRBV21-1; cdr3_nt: TGTGCCAGCAGCAAGGTTCCGCTAGCGGGAGGGCCCAATGAGCAGTTCTTC; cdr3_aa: CASSKVPLAGGPNEQFF